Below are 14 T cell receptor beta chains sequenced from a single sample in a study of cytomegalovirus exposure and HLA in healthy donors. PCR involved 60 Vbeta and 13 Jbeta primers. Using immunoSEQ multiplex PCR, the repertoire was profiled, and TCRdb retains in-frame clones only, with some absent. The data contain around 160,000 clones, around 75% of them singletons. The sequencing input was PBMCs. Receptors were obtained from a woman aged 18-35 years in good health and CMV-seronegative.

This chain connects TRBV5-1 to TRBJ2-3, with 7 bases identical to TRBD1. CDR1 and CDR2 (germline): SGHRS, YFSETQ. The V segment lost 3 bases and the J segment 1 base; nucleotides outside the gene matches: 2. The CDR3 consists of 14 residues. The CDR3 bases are TGCGCCAGCAGCTCGGGACAGCGCACAGATACGCAGTATTTT. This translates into CASSSGQRTDTQYF.

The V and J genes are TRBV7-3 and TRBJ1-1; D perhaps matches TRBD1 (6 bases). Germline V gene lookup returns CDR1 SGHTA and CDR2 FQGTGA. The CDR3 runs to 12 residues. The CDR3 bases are TGTTTGGGAGGGGGGACGAACACTGAAGCTTTCTTT. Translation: CLGGGTNTEAFF.

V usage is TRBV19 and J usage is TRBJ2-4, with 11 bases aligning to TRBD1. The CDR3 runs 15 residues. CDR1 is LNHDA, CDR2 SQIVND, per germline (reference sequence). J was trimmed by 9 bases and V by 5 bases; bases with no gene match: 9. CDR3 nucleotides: TGTGCCAGTAGTTTGGGACAGGGGGTTGAGAGCATTCAGTACTTC. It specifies CASSLGQGVESIQYF.

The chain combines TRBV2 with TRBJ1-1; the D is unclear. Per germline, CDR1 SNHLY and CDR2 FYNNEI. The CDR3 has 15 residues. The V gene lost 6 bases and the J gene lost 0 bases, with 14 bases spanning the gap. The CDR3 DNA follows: TGTGCCAGCAGCCTCGAGGGTGGCATGAACACTGAAGCTTTCTTT. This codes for CASSLEGGMNTEAFF.

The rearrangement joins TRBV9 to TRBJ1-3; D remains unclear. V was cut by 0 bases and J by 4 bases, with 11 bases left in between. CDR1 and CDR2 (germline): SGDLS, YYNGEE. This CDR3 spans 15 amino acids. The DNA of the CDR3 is TGTGCCAGCAGCGTAGAAGGAGTTTCGGGAAACACCATATATTTT. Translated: CASSVEGVSGNTIYF.

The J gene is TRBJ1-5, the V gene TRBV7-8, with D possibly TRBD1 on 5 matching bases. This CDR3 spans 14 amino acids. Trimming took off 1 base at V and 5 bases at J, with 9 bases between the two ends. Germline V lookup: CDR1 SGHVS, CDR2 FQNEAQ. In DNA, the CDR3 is TGTGCCAGCAGCTTAGTGGCAGGGTATCAGCCCCAGCATTTT. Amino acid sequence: CASSLVAGYQPQHF.

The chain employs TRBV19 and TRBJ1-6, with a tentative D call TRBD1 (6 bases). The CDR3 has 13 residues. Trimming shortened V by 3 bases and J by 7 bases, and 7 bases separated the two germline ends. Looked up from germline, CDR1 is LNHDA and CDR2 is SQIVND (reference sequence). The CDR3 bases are TGTGCCAGTAGTATGGACAGAAATTCACCCCTCCACTTT. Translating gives CASSMDRNSPLHF.

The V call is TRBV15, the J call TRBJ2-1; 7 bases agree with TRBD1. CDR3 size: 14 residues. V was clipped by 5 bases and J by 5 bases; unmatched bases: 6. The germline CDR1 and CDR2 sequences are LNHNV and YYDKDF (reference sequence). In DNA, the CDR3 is TGTGCCACCAGCCGGGACAGATTGGACAATGAGCAGTTCTTC. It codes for CATSRDRLDNEQFF.

DNA for the CDR3: TGCGCCAGCAGCCAAGATTGGGCCGTTACAGATACGCAGTATTTT. It yields the protein CASSQDWAVTDTQYF. This chain uses TRBV4-1 with TRBJ2-3; D unresolved. This CDR3 contains 15 residues. Germline CDR1 reads MGHRA; CDR2 reads YSYEKL. V lost 0 bases and J lost 3, with 10 bases in between.

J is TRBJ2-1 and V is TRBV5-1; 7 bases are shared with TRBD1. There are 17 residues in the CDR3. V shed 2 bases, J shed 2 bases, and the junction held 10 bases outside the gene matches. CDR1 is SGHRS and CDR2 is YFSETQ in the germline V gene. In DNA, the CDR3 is TGCGCCAGCAGCTTTTTTCCTCCGGGACAGCCCTACAATGAGCAGTTCTTC. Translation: CASSFFPPGQPYNEQFF.

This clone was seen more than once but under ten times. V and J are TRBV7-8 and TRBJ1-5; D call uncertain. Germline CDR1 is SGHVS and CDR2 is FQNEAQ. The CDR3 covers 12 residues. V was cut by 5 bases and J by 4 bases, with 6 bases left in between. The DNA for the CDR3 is TGTGCCAGCAGCCCAACAAATCAGCCCCAGCATTTT. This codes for CASSPTNQPQHF.

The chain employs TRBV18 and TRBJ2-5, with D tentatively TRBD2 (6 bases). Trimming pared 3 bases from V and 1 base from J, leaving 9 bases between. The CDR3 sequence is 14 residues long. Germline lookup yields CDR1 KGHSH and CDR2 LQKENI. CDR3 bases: TGTGCCAGCTCACCCTTAGCGGTCCAAGAGACCCAGTACTTC. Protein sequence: CASSPLAVQETQYF. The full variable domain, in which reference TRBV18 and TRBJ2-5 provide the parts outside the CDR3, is NAGVMQNPRHLVRRRGQEARLRCSPMKGHSHVYWYRQLPEEGLKFMVYLQKENIIDESGMPKERFSAEFPKEGPSILRIQQVVRGDSAAYFCASSPLAVQETQYFGPGTRLLVL.

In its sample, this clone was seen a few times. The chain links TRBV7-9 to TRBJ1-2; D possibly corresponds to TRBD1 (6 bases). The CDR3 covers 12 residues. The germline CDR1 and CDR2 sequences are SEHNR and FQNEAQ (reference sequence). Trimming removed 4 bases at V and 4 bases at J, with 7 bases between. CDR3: CASSSQGYGYTF. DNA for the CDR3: TGTGCCAGCAGCTCACAGGGCTATGGCTACACCTTC.

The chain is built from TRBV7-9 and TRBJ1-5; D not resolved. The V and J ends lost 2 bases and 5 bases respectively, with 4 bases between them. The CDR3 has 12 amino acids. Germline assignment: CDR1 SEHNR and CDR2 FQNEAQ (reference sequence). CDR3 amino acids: CASSLQDQPQHF. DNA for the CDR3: TGTGCCAGCAGCTTACAGGATCAGCCCCAGCATTTT.